The 18 T cell receptor beta chains given below trace back to one sample, sequenced in a study of T cells after yellow fever vaccination. TCRdb processed the 5' RACE reads anew with MiXCR; each CDR3 protein has one entry. The data show roughly 350,000 distinct CDR3 sequences, with approximately 4% seen just once and 20% to 25% held by the top ten. Sequencing was performed on PBMCs, taken 5 days after the yellow fever booster vaccination. The source of these receptors is a young man who received the YFV17D yellow fever vaccine.

This clonotype came up many times. The genes are TRBV5-4 and TRBJ1-6, with 9 bases aligning to TRBD1. J gave up 6 bases and V 4 bases, and 2 bases lay outside the gene matches. The germline CDR1 and CDR2 sequences are SGHNT and YYREEE (reference sequence). The CDR3 spans 14 residues. The CDR3 DNA is TGTGCCAGCAGCCTGGACAGGGGTAATTCACCCCTCCACTTT. Amino acid sequence: CASSLDRGNSPLHF.

This clonotype was observed at least ten times. This chain links TRBV7-9 with TRBJ2-3, with D possibly being TRBD1 (5 bases). This CDR3 has 15 residues. Germline V gene lookup returns CDR1 SEHNR and CDR2 FQNEAQ (reference sequence). V was pared by 5 bases and J by 3 bases, with 15 bases between. CDR3 bases: TGTGCCAGCAGCCCAAGGGGCCAGGAGACAGATACGCAGTATTTT. Protein sequence: CASSPRGQETDTQYF.

This clonotype was counted a few times. The chain uses TRBV20-1 and TRBJ1-1; TRBD1 matches at 7 bases. The germline CDR1 and CDR2 sequences are DFQATT and SNEGSKA (reference sequence). This CDR3 is 13 amino acids long. Trimming cost V 4 bases and J 1 base; bases outside gene matches: 3. Here the CDR3 DNA reads TGCAGTGCTAAAAGACAGGGGAACACTGAAGCTTTCTTT. Its protein is CSAKRQGNTEAFF.

This clonotype showed up many times. V is TRBV7-2 and J is TRBJ1-5; TRBD1 matches 7 bases. The CDR3 is 18 residues long. Unmatched junction bases numbered 12, after V lost 0 bases and J lost 4 bases. Germline V gives CDR1 SGHTA, CDR2 FQGNSA. For the CDR3, the DNA is TGTGCCAGCAGCTTAGCTGGGGGGGCTGCCAGGGGGAATCAGCCCCAGCATTTT. This sequence encodes CASSLAGGAARGNQPQHF.

This clonotype was detected many times. CDR3 loop: CASSSEGRGWGADTQYF. In DNA form, the CDR3 reads TGTGCCAGCAGCTCCGAGGGCCGGGGCTGGGGGGCAGATACGCAGTATTTT. The gene calls are TRBV7-9 and TRBJ2-3; possible D gene TRBD2, 6 bases. The V end was cut by 4 bases, the J end by 4 bases, with 21 bases between. The CDR3 consists of 17 residues. Germline CDR1 is SEHNR and CDR2 is FQNEAQ (reference sequence). Together with reference TRBV7-9 and TRBJ2-3, the CDR3 gives the full variable domain: DTGVSQNPRHKITKRGQNVTFRCDPISEHNRLYWYRQTLGQGPEFLTYFQNEAQLEKSRLLSDRFSAERPKGSFSTLEIQRTEQGDSAMYLCASSSEGRGWGADTQYFGPGTRLTVL.

This clonotype occurred many times. DNA for the CDR3: TGTGCCAGCAGCTTAGTCCCTGCAGGGACCGGGGAGCTGTTTTTT. This gives the protein CASSLVPAGTGELFF. The chain carries TRBV7-2 and TRBJ2-2, with D possibly being TRBD1 (5 bases). V was shortened by 1 base and J by 5 bases, with 11 bases between the two germline ends. Germline V gives CDR1 SGHTA, CDR2 FQGNSA. This CDR3 is built from 15 residues.

This clonotype has more than one count but fewer than ten. The rearrangement links TRBV19 to TRBJ1-1; D ambiguous. V was clipped by 5 bases and J by 1 base, with 8 bases between them. The germline gives CDR1 LNHDA, CDR2 SQIVND (reference sequence). This CDR3 is 13 amino acids long. CDR3 sequence (DNA): TGTGCCAGTAGTGGTTGGTCGAACACTGAAGCTTTCTTT. Translated: CASSGWSNTEAFF.

The CDR3 is CASSQEVRSETQYF. CDR3 coding DNA: TGTGCCAGCAGCCAAGAGGTGCGAAGCGAGACCCAGTACTTC. The gene calls are TRBV3-1 and TRBJ2-5; D gene ambiguous. V gave up 0 bases and J gave up 5 bases, with 10 bases separating them. The CDR3 is 14 residues long. Germline CDR1 is LGHDT and CDR2 is YNNKEL (reference sequence).

The rearrangement uses TRBV5-1 and TRBJ2-3; TRBD2 might be the D (7 bases). The CDR3 sequence is 18 residues long. Trimming took off 4 bases at V and 2 bases at J, with 23 bases between the two ends. Germline V gives CDR1 SGHRS, CDR2 YFSETQ. The CDR3 nucleotides read TGCGCCAGCAGCAGGGGGACTACCAGTACCAGGAACACAGATACGCAGTATTTT. Protein product: CASSRGTTSTRNTDTQYF.

This clonotype was counted at least ten times. This sequence joins TRBV20-1 and TRBJ1-2, with no clear D. CDR3 length: 12 amino acids. The germline CDR1 and CDR2 sequences are DFQATT and SNEGSKA (reference sequence). V lost 0 bases, J lost 5 bases, and 7 bases lay in between. The CDR3: CSARDLGYGYTF. CDR3 DNA sequence: TGCAGTGCTAGAGATCTTGGGTATGGCTACACCTTC.

This clonotype has a handful of counts. The chain joins TRBV5-1 to TRBJ2-2, with D perhaps matching TRBD1 or TRBD2 (5 bases each). Germline assignment: CDR1 SGHRS and CDR2 YFSETQ. Trimming cost V 6 bases and J 2 bases, with 14 bases left between them. This CDR3 has 15 amino acids. As DNA, the CDR3 is TGCGCCAGCAAAAAGGCTGGGGGAAACACCGGGGAGCTGTTTTTT. Its translation is CASKKAGGNTGELFF.

The chain couples TRBV7-2 to TRBJ2-3; D not certain. CDR3 length equals 13 residues. Germline CDR1 and CDR2: SGHTA and FQGNSA. V lost 6 bases, J lost 6 bases, and 13 bases lay in between. The DNA for the CDR3 is TGTGCCAGCAGGTTCAGAGTGAGTGATACGCAGTATTTT. Translating it yields CASRFRVSDTQYF.

There are many counts of this clonotype. The chain combines TRBV7-9 with TRBJ2-5; no clear D gene. The CDR3 is made up of 11 amino acids. V was clipped by 3 bases and J by 5 bases, with 4 bases between them. Germline V lookup: CDR1 SEHNR, CDR2 FQNEAQ (reference sequence). CDR3 DNA sequence: TGTGCCAGCAGCTTTGTGGAGACCCAGTACTTC. Its translation is CASSFVETQYF.

The J gene is TRBJ2-5, the V gene TRBV21-1; TRBD1 reflects the table's D call only, with no check against the DNA. TRBV21-1 is labeled a pseudogene. The CDR3 extends over 19 amino acids. CDR3 in amino acids: CASSNGKGSLSTPQETQYF. The CDR3 coding sequence is TGTGCCAGCAGCAATGGGAAAGGGAGCCTTTCAACCCCTCAAGAGACCCAGTACTTC.

This clonotype was seen a handful of times. V and J are TRBV20-1 and TRBJ1-1; D is ambiguous. Germline CDR1 is DFQATT and CDR2 is SNEGSKA (reference sequence). There are 13 residues in the CDR3. Trimming removed 7 bases at V and 0 bases at J, with 12 bases between. The DNA of the CDR3 is TGCAGTGAGCTGGGCCCCATGAACACTGAAGCTTTCTTT. It codes for CSELGPMNTEAFF.

This clonotype has at least ten counts. This rearrangement joins TRBV3-1 to TRBJ2-2; TRBD2 matches 11 bases. The ends lost 4 bases at V and 4 bases at J; junction bases unmatched: 8. This CDR3 has 17 residues. Germline V gives CDR1 LGHDT, CDR2 YNNKEL (reference sequence). The CDR3 DNA reads TGTGCCAGCAGCCCTCATACTAGCGGGGGCGTCACCGGGGAGCTGTTTTTT. It translates to CASSPHTSGGVTGELFF.

This clonotype showed up many times. The chain couples TRBV7-9 to TRBJ2-3, with 9 nucleotides matching TRBD2. The junction had 9 bases not matched to a gene; V was cut back by 3 bases and J by 2 bases. The CDR3 has 17 amino acids. CDR1 is SEHNR and CDR2 is FQNEAQ in the germline V gene (reference sequence). The CDR3 nucleotides read TGTGCCAGCAGCTTCCCTTTGGCGGGGGGGGACACAGATACGCAGTATTTT. Translated: CASSFPLAGGDTDTQYF. Looking up the rest from reference TRBV7-9 and TRBJ2-3 gives the full variable domain: DTGVSQNPRHKITKRGQNVTFRCDPISEHNRLYWYRQTLGQGPEFLTYFQNEAQLEKSRLLSDRFSAERPKGSFSTLEIQRTEQGDSAMYLCASSFPLAGGDTDTQYFGPGTRLTVL.

In this sample, this clonotype turned up many times. V and J are TRBV7-2 and TRBJ2-4; 12 bases map to TRBD2. Germline CDR1 reads SGHTA; CDR2 reads FQGNSA. J lost 8 bases, V lost 4 bases, and 6 bases had no gene match. This CDR3 region has 15 residues. The CDR3 DNA follows: TGTGCCAGCAGCTCTAGCGGGGGGGCCTTTTACATTCAGTACTTC. Its translation is CASSSSGGAFYIQYF.